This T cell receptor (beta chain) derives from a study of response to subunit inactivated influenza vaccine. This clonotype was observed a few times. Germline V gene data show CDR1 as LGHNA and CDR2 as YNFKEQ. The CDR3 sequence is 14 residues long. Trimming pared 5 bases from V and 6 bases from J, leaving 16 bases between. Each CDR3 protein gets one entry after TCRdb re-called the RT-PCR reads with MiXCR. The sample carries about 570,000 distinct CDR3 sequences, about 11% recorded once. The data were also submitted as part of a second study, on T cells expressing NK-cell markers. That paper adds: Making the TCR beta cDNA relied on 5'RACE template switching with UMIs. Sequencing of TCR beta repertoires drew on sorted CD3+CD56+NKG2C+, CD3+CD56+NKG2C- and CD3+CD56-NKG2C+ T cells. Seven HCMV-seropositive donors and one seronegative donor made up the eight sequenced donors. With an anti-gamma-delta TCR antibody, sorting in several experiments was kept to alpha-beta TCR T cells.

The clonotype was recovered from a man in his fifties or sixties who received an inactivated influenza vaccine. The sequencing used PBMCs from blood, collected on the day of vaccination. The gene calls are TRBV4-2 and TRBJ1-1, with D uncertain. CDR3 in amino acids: CASSFLVGAAEAFF. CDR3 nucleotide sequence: TGTGCCAGCAGCTTCCTTGTAGGCGCCGCTGAAGCTTTCTTT.